These 15 T cell receptor beta chains share one sample of origin, sequenced in a study of blood T cell repertoires in COVID-19. Method: immunoSEQ multiplex PCR; TCRdb's copy keeps in-frame clones and lacks some. The sample lists about 280,000 clones; approximately 83% were seen once. The sequenced sample was peripheral blood. The receptor set was obtained from a human donor in a cohort sampled during active COVID-19.

V usage is TRBV5-4 and J usage is TRBJ2-7; possibly TRBD2 for D (5 bases). Trimming shortened V by 4 bases and J by 2 bases, and 10 bases separated the two germline ends. Per the germline V gene, CDR1 is SGHNT and CDR2 is YYREEE (reference sequence). CDR3 length: 13 amino acids. The CDR3 DNA is TGTGCCAGCAGCGCGGACTGGGCCTACGAGCAGTACTTC. It is translated as CASSADWAYEQYF.

J is TRBJ1-2 and V is TRBV24-1; 7 positions match TRBD1. Germline values: CDR1 KGHDR, CDR2 SFDVKD. This CDR3 spans 12 amino acids. J was trimmed by 8 bases and V by 5 bases; bases with no gene match: 4. CDR3 sequence: CATSGRQGGYTF. DNA for the CDR3: TGTGCCACCAGTGGTAGACAGGGAGGCTACACCTTC.

The genes are TRBV18 and TRBJ2-3, with 7 positions matching TRBD2. The CDR3 length is 18 residues. CDR1 and CDR2 (germline): KGHSH, LQKENI. V was pared by 3 bases and J by 6 bases, with 18 bases of the junction left unmatched. The DNA of the CDR3 is TGTGCCAGCTCACCCCTCCCCGGAGGCCGGGACTATCGGGATACGCAGTATTTT. Its translation is CASSPLPGGRDYRDTQYF.

V is TRBV19 and J is TRBJ1-3; a possible D gene is TRBD1 (6 bases). The ends were cut back, 7 bases at V and 2 bases at J, with 12 bases in the middle. Germline values: CDR1 LNHDA, CDR2 SQIVND (reference sequence). The length of the CDR3 is 14 residues. The CDR3 DNA sequence: TGTGCCAGTAAGGGGGAAGCGGCTGGAAACACCATATATTTT. It yields the protein CASKGEAAGNTIYF.

This chain joins TRBV19 and TRBJ1-1; a weak D match, TRBD1 (6 bases). Between the trimmed V and J ends, which lost 7 bases and 2 bases, there was a span of 20 bases. The CDR3 has 16 residues. Germline V gene sequence: CDR1 LNHDA, CDR2 SQIVND (reference sequence). The CDR3 bases are TGTGCCAGTAATGGTTTATCGACAGGCCCAAACACTGAAGCTTTCTTT. It codes for CASNGLSTGPNTEAFF.

The rearrangement links TRBV28 to TRBJ1-6, with 8 bases aligning to TRBD1. The CDR3 consists of 17 residues. Germline CDR1 MDHEN, CDR2 SYDVKM. Germline trimming cut 6 bases from V and 1 base from J; bases unmatched to any gene: 8. CDR3 protein: CASRAGTGTSYNSPLHF. CDR3 DNA: TGTGCCAGCAGAGCCGGGACAGGAACTTCCTATAATTCACCCCTCCACTTT. The entire variable domain, with the rest obtained from reference TRBV28 and TRBJ1-6, is as follows: DVKVTQSSRYLVKRTGEKVFLECVQDMDHENMFWYRQDPGLGLRLIYFSYDVKMKEKGDIPEGYSVSREKKERFSLILESASTNQTSMYLCASRAGTGTSYNSPLHFGNGTRLTVT.

In DNA form, the CDR3 reads TGTGCCAGCAGCAGCCCCGGGGGGATTAATGAAAAACTGTTTTTT. Amino acid sequence: CASSSPGGINEKLFF. The J gene is TRBJ1-4, the V gene TRBV5-5, with D tentatively TRBD1 (5 bases). CDR1 is SGHKS and CDR2 is YYEKEE in the germline V gene (reference sequence). The V end lost 4 bases, the J end lost 4 bases, and 14 bases lay between the germline ends. The CDR3 extends over 15 amino acids.

This clone has a single count. The chain is built from TRBV7-2 and TRBJ2-2; TRBD1 matches 10 bases. This CDR3 region has 15 residues. CDR1 is SGHTA, CDR2 FQGNSA, per germline. J lost 5 bases, V lost 5 bases, and 5 bases had no gene match. CDR3 nucleotides: TGTGCCAGCAGCCCGGGGACAGGGGTAACCGGGGAGCTGTTTTTT. The encoded protein is CASSPGTGVTGELFF. Full variable domain (rest looked up from reference TRBV7-2 and TRBJ2-2): GAGVSQSPSNKVTEKGKDVELRCDPISGHTALYWYRQSLGQGLEFLIYFQGNSAPDKSGLPSDRFSAERTGGSVSTLTIQRTQQEDSAVYLCASSPGTGVTGELFFGEGSRLTVL.

This clone has a single count. J is TRBJ2-3 and V is TRBV5-4, with D unresolved. The germline CDR1 and CDR2 sequences are SGHNT and YYREEE (reference sequence). This CDR3 has 13 amino acids. The ends were cut back, 3 bases at V and 4 bases at J, with 9 bases in the middle. DNA of the CDR3: TGTGCCAGCAGCTCCGTCTACGCAGATACGCAGTATTTT. It is translated as CASSSVYADTQYF.

This sequence joins TRBV2 and TRBJ2-5; a weak D match, TRBD1 (6 bases). There are 13 residues in the CDR3. Germline-derived CDR1 and CDR2 are SNHLY and FYNNEI. Trimming removed 5 bases at V and 5 bases at J, with 12 bases between. The DNA of the CDR3 is TGTGCCAGCAGTTCAAACAGGGAGGAGACCCAGTACTTC. This gives the protein CASSSNREETQYF.

This chain joins TRBV7-8 and TRBJ2-7, with 14 bases aligning to TRBD2. CDR3 length equals 15 residues. In germline, CDR1 is SGHVS, CDR2 FQNEAQ. With 4 bases clipped from V and 5 bases from J, the junction kept 4 bases outside the gene matches. The CDR3 loop reads CASSSTSGRADEQYF. For the CDR3, the DNA is TGTGCCAGCAGCTCGACTAGCGGGAGGGCCGACGAGCAGTACTTC. Filled out from reference TRBV7-8 and TRBJ2-7, the complete variable domain reads GAGVSQSPRYKVAKRGQDVALRCDPISGHVSLFWYQQALGQGPEFLTYFQNEAQLDKSGLPSDRFFAERPEGSVSTLKIQRTQQEDSAVYLCASSSTSGRADEQYFGPGTRLTVT.

The V call is TRBV7-2, the J call TRBJ2-1; 7 positions match TRBD1. V shed 0 bases, J shed 2 bases, and the junction held 4 bases outside the gene matches. In germline, CDR1 is SGHTA, CDR2 FQGNSA. The CDR3 loop spans 16 amino acids. The CDR3 nucleotides are TGTGCCAGCAGCTTAGCGGGACAGCAAACCTACAATGAGCAGTTCTTC. It translates to CASSLAGQQTYNEQFF.

The rearrangement links TRBV28 to TRBJ2-6, with 9 bases identical to TRBD1. V lost 6 bases to trimming and J lost 2 bases; unmatched junction nucleotides: 2. Germline CDR1 and CDR2: MDHEN and SYDVKM. The CDR3 runs to 15 residues. CDR3 DNA: TGTGCCAGCAGACAGGGGGCTACTGGGGCCAACGTCCTGACTTTC. Translation gives CASRQGATGANVLTF. The full variable domain, with the rest looked up from reference TRBV28 and TRBJ2-6, is DVKVTQSSRYLVKRTGEKVFLECVQDMDHENMFWYRQDPGLGLRLIYFSYDVKMKEKGDIPEGYSVSREKKERFSLILESASTNQTSMYLCASRQGATGANVLTFGAGSRLTVL.

This chain uses TRBV28 with TRBJ1-2; D is ambiguous. This CDR3 spans 13 amino acids. Germline assignment: CDR1 MDHEN and CDR2 SYDVKM. Trimming took off 7 bases at V and 4 bases at J, with 13 bases between the two ends. The CDR3 sequence is CASNRQLPYGYTF. The DNA of the CDR3 is TGTGCCAGCAATCGACAACTCCCCTATGGCTACACCTTC.

This chain connects TRBV21-1 to TRBJ2-4; TRBD2 is taken as the D call from the table, unchecked against the DNA. TRBV21-1 is a documented pseudogene. The CDR3 runs 15 residues. The CDR3 sequence: CASRPNYERGCIQYF. The DNA for the CDR3 is TGTGCCAGCAGGCCGAACTACGAAAGAGGCTGCATTCAGTACTTC.